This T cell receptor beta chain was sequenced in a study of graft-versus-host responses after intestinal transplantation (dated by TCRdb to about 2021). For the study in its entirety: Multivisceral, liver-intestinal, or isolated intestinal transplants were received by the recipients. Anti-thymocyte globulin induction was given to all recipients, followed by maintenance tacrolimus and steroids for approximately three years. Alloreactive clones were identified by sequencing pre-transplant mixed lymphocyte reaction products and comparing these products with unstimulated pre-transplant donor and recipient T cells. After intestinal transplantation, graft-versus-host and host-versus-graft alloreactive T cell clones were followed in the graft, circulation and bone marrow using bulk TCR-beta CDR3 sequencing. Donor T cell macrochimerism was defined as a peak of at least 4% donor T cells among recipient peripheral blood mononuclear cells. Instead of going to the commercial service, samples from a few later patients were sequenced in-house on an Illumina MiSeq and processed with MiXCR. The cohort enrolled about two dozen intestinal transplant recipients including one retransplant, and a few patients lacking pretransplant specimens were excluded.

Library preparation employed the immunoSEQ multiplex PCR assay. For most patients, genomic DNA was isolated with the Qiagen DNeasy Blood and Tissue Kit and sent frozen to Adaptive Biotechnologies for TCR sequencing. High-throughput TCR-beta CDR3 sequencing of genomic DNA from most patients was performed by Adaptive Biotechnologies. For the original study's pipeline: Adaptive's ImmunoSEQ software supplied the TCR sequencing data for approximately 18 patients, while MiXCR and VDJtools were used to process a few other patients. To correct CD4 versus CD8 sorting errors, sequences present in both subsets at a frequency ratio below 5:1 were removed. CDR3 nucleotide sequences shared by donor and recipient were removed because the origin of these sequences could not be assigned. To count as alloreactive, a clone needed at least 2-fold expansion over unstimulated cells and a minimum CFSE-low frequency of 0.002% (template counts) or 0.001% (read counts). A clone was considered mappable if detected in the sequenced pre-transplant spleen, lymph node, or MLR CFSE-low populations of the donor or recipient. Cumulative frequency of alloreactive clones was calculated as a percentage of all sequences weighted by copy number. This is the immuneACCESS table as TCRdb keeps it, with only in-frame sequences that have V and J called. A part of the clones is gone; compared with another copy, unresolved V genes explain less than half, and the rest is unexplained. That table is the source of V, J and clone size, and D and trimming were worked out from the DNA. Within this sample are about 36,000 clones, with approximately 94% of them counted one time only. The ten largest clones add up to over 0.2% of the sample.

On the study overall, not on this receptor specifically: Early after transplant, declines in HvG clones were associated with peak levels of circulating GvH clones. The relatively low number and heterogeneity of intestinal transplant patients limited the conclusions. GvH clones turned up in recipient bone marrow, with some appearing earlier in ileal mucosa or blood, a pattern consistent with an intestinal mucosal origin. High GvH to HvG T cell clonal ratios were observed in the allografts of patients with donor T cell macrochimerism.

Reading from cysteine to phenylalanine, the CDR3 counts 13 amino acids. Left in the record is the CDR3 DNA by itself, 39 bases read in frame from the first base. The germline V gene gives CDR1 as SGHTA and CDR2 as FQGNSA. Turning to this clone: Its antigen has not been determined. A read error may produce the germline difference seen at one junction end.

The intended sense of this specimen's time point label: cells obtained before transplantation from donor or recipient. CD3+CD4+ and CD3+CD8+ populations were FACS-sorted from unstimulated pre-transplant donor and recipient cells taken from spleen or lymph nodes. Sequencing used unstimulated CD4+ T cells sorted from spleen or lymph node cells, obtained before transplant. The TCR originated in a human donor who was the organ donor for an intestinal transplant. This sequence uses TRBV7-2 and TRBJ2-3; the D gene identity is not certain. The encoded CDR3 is CASSPEPQDTRYF. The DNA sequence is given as TGTGCCAGCAGCCCCGAGCCTCAAGATACGCGGTATTTT.